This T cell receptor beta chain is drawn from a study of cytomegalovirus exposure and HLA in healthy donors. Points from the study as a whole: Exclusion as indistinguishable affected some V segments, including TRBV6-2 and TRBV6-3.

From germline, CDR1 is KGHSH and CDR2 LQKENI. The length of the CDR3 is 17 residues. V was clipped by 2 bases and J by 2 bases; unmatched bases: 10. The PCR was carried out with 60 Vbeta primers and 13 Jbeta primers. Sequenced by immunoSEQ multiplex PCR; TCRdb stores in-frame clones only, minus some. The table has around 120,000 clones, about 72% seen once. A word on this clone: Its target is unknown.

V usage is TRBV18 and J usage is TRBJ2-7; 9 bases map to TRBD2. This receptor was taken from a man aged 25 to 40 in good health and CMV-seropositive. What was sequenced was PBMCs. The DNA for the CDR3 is TGTGCCAGCTCACCATGGCCTAGCGGGGAGGCGGCCTACGAGCAGTACTTC. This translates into CASSPWPSGEAAYEQYF.